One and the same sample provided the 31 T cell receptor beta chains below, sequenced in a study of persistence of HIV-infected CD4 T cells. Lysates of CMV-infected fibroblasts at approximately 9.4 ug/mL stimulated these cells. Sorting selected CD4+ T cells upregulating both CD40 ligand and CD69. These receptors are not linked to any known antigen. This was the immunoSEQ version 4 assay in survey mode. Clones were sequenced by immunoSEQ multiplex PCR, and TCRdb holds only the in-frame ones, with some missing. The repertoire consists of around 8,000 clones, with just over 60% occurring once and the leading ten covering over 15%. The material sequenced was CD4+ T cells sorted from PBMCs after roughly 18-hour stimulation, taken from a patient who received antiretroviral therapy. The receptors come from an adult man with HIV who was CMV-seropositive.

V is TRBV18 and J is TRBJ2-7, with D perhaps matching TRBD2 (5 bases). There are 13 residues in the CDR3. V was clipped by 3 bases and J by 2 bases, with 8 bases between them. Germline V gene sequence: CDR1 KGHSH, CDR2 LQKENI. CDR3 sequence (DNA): TGTGCCAGCTCACCCCAGAGGGCCTACGAGCAGTACTTC. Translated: CASSPQRAYEQYF. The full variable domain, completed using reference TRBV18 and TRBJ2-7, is NAGVMQNPRHLVRRRGQEARLRCSPMKGHSHVYWYRQLPEEGLKFMVYLQKENIIDESGMPKERFSAEFPKEGPSILRIQQVVRGDSAAYFCASSPQRAYEQYFGPGTRLTVT.

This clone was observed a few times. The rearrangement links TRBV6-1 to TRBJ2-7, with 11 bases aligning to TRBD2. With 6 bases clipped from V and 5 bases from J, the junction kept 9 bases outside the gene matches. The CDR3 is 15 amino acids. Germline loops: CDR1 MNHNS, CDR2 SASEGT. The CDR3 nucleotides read TGTGCCAGCAGGGGGACGGCGGGACTAGCGGACGAGCAGTACTTC. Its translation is CASRGTAGLADEQYF.

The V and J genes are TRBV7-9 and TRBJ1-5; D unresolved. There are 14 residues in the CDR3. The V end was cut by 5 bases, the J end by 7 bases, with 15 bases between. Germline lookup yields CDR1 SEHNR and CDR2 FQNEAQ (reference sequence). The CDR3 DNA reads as TGTGCCAGCAGCCCGAACCTCGAGGGACAGCCCCAGCATTTT. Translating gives CASSPNLEGQPQHF.

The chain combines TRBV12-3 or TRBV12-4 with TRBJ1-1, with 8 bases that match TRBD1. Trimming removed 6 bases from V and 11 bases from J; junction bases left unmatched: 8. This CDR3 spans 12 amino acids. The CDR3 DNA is TGTGCCAGCAGCCCTGACAGGGGTGGTGCTTTCTTT. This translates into CASSPDRGGAFF.

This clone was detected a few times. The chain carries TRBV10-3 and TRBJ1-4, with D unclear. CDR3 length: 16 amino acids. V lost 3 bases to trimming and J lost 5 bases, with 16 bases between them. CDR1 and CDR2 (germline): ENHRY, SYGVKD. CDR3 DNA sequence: TGTGCCATCAGTGAAAGAGGCATCCAGAAGAATGAAAAACTGTTTTTT. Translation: CAISERGIQKNEKLFF.

The DNA of the CDR3 is TGTGCCAGTAGTACCATACCGGGACAGGGGAATTCACCCCTCCACTTT. Translating it yields CASSTIPGQGNSPLHF. J is TRBJ1-6 and V is TRBV19, with 10 positions matching TRBD1. The CDR3 length is 16 residues. The V gene end was trimmed by 4 bases and the J gene end by 7 bases; junction bases not matched to a gene: 7. Per germline, CDR1 LNHDA and CDR2 SQIVND (reference sequence).

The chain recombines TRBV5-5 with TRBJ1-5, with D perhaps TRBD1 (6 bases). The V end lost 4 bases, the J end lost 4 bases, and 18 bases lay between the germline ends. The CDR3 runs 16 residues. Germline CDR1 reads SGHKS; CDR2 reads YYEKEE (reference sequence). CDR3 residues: CASSPEGGGRNQPQHF. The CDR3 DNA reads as TGTGCCAGCAGCCCCGAAGGAGGGGGTCGGAATCAGCCCCAGCATTTT. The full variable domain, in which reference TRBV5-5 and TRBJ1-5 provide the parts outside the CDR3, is DAGVTQSPTHLIKTRGQQVTLRCSPISGHKSVSWYQQVLGQGPQFIFQYYEKEERGRGNFPDRFSARQFPNYSSELNVNALLLGDSALYLCASSPEGGGRNQPQHFGDGTRLSIL.

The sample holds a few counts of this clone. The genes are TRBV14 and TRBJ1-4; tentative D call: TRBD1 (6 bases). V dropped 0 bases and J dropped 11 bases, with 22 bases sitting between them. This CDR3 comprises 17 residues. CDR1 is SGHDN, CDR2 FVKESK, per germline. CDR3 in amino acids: CASSQDSAGALVGKLFF. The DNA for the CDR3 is TGTGCCAGCAGCCAAGATTCGGCAGGGGCCCTTGTCGGGAAACTGTTTTTT. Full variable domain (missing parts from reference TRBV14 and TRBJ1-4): EAGVTQFPSHSVIEKGQTVTLRCDPISGHDNLYWYRRVMGKEIKFLLHFVKESKQDESGMPNNRFLAERTGGTYSTLKVQPAELEDSGVYFCASSQDSAGALVGKLFFGSGTQLSVL.

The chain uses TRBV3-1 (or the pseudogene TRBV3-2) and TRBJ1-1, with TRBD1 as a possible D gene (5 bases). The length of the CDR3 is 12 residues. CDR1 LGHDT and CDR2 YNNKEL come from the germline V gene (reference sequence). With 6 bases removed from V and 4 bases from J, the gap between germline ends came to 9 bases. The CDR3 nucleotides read TGTGCCAGCAGAGGGGACGGCACTGAAGCTTTCTTT. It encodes CASRGDGTEAFF.

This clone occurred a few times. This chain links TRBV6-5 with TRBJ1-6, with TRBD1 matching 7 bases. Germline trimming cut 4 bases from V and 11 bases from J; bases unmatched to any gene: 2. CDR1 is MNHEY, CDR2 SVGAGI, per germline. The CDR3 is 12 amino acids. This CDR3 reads CASSSRGTPLHF. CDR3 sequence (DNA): TGTGCCAGCAGTTCCAGGGGGACACCCCTCCACTTT.

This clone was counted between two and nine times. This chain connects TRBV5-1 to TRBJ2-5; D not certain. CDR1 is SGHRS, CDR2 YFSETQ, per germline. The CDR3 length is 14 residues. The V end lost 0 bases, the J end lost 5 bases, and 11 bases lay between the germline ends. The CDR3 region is CASSLEGGRETQYF. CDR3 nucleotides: TGCGCCAGCAGCTTGGAGGGTGGGCGGGAGACCCAGTACTTC.

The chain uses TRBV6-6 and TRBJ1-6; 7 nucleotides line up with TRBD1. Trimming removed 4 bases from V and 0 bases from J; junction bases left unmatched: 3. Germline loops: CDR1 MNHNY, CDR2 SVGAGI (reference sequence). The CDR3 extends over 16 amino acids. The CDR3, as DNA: TGTGCCAGCAGTTGGGGACAGAGCTCCTATAATTCACCCCTCCACTTT. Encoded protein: CASSWGQSSYNSPLHF.

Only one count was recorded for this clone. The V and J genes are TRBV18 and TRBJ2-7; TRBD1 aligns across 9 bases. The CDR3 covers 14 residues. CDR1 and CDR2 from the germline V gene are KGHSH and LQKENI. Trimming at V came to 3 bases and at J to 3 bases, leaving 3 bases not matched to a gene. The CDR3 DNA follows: TGTGCCAGCTCACCTAGGGACAGGGTCTACGAGCAGTACTTC. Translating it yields CASSPRDRVYEQYF.

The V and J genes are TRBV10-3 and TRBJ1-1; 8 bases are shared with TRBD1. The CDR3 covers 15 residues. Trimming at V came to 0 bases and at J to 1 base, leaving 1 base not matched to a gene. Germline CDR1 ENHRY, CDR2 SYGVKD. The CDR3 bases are TGTGCCATCAGTGAGTCCGGGACAGGGAACACTGAAGCTTTCTTT. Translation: CAISESGTGNTEAFF.

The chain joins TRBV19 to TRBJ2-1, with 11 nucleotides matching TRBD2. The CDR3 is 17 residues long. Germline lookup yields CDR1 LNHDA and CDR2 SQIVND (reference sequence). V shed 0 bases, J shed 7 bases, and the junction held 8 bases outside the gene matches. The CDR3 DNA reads TGTGCCAGTAGTATAGACAAGGCTAGCGGGAGGTGGAATGAGCAGTTCTTC. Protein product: CASSIDKASGRWNEQFF.

CDR3 residues: CASSQDKGGVGSGNTIYF. The CDR3 DNA sequence: TGCGCCAGCAGCCAAGATAAGGGTGGCGTAGGCTCTGGAAACACCATATATTTT. V gene TRBV4-1 combines with J gene TRBJ1-3; no clear D gene. The CDR3 consists of 18 residues. Trimming shortened V by 0 bases and J by 0 bases, and 15 bases separated the two germline ends. Per germline, CDR1 MGHRA and CDR2 YSYEKL.

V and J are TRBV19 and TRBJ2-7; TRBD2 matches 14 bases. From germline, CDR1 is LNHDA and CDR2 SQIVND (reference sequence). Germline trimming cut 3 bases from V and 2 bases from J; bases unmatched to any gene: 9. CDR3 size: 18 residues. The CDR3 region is CASSIRAQGLAGAYEQYF. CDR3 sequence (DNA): TGTGCCAGTAGTATCAGGGCCCAGGGACTAGCGGGAGCCTACGAGCAGTACTTC.

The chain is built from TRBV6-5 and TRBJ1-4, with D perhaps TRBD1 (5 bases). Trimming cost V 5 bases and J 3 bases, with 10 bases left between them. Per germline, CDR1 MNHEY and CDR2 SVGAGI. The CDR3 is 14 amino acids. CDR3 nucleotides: TGTGCCAGCAGTCGGGGGAAGTCTAATGAAAAACTGTTTTTT. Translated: CASSRGKSNEKLFF.

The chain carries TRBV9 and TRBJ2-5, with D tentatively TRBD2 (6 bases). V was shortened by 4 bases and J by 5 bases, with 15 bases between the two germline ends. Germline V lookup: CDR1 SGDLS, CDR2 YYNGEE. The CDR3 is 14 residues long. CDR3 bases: TGTGCCAGCAGCTCCCACGGGGGTAGGGAGACCCAGTACTTC. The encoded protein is CASSSHGGRETQYF.

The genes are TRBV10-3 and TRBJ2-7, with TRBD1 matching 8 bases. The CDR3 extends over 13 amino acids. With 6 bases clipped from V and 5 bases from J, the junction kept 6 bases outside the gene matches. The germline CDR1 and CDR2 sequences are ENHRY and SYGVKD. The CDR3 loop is CAIRGQVENEQYF. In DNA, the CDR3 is TGTGCCATCAGGGGACAGGTGGAGAACGAGCAGTACTTC.

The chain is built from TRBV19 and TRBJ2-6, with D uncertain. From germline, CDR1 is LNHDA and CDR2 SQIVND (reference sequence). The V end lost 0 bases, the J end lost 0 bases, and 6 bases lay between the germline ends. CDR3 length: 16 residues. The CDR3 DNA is TGTGCCAGTAGTATAGATTTCAGCTCTGGGGCCAACGTCCTGACTTTC. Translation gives CASSIDFSSGANVLTF.

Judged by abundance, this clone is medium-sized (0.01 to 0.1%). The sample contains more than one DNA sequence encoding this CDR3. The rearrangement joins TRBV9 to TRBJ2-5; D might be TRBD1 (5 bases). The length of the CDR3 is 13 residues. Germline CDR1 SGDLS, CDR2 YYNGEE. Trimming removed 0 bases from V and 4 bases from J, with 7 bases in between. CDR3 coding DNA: TGTGCCAGCAGCGTAGCAAGGGGAGAGACCCAGTACTTC. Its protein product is CASSVARGETQYF.

CDR3 in amino acids: CASSLGAFSGANVLTF. In DNA form, the CDR3 reads TGTGCCAGCAGCTTGGGCGCCTTCTCTGGGGCCAACGTCCTGACTTTC. J is TRBJ2-6 and V is TRBV5-8; D is unclear. Germline CDR1 and CDR2: SGHTS and YDEGEE. V lost 0 bases, J lost 0 bases, and 7 bases lay in between. The CDR3 is 16 amino acids.

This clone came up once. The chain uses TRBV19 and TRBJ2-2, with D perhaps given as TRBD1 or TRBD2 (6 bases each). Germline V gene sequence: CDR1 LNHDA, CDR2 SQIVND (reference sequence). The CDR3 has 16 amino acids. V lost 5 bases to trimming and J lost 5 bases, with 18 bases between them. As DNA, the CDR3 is TGTGCCAGTAGTCTCCCGACAGGCGGGACAACCGGGGAGCTGTTTTTT. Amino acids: CASSLPTGGTTGELFF.

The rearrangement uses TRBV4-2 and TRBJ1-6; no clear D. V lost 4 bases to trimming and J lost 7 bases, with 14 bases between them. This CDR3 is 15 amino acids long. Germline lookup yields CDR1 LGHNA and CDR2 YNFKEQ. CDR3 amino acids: CASSPDAARNSPLHF. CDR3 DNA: TGTGCCAGCAGCCCAGACGCAGCAAGAAATTCACCCCTCCACTTT.

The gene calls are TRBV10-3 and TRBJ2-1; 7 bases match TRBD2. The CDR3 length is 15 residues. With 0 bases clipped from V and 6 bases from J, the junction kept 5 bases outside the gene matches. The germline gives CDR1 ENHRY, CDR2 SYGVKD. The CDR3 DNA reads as TGTGCCATCAGTGAGTCAGGACTAGTTCCCAATGAGCAGTTCTTC. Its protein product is CAISESGLVPNEQFF.

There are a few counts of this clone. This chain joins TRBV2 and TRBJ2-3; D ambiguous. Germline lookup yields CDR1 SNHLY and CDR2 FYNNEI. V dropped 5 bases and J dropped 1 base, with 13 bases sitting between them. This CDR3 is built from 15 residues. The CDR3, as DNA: TGTGCCAGCAGTCGCACTTTTTTTGGCACAGATACGCAGTATTTT. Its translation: CASSRTFFGTDTQYF.

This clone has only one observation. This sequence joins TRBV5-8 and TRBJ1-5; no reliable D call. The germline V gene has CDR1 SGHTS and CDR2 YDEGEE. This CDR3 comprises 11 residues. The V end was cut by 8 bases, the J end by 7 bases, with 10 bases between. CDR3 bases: TGTGCCAGTTCTTTGGGGCAGCCCCAGCATTTT. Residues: CASSLGQPQHF.

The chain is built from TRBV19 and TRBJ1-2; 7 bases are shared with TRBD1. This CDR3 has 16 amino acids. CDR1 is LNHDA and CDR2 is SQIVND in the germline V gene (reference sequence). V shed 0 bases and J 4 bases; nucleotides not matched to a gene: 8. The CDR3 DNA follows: TGTGCCAGTAGTATAGACTCGACAGGGAGGACCTATGGCTACACCTTC. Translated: CASSIDSTGRTYGYTF.

The CDR3 nucleotides are TGTGCCAGCAGTTACTCCTCGAGGGAGAGGGCCGGGGAGCTGTTTTTT. This gives the protein CASSYSSRERAGELFF. This chain joins TRBV6-5 and TRBJ2-2, with D possibly TRBD2 on 5 matching bases. The CDR3 runs 16 residues. CDR1 and CDR2 (germline): MNHEY, SVGAGI. V was pared by 0 bases and J by 6 bases, with 14 bases between.

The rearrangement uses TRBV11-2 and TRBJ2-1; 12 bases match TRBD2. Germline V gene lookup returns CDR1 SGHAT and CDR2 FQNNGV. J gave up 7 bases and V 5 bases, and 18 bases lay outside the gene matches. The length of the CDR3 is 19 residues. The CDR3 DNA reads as TGTGCCAGCAGCCGGGACGGACTAGCGGGGTGGGGTATTGTAAATGAGCAGTTCTTC. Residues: CASSRDGLAGWGIVNEQFF.